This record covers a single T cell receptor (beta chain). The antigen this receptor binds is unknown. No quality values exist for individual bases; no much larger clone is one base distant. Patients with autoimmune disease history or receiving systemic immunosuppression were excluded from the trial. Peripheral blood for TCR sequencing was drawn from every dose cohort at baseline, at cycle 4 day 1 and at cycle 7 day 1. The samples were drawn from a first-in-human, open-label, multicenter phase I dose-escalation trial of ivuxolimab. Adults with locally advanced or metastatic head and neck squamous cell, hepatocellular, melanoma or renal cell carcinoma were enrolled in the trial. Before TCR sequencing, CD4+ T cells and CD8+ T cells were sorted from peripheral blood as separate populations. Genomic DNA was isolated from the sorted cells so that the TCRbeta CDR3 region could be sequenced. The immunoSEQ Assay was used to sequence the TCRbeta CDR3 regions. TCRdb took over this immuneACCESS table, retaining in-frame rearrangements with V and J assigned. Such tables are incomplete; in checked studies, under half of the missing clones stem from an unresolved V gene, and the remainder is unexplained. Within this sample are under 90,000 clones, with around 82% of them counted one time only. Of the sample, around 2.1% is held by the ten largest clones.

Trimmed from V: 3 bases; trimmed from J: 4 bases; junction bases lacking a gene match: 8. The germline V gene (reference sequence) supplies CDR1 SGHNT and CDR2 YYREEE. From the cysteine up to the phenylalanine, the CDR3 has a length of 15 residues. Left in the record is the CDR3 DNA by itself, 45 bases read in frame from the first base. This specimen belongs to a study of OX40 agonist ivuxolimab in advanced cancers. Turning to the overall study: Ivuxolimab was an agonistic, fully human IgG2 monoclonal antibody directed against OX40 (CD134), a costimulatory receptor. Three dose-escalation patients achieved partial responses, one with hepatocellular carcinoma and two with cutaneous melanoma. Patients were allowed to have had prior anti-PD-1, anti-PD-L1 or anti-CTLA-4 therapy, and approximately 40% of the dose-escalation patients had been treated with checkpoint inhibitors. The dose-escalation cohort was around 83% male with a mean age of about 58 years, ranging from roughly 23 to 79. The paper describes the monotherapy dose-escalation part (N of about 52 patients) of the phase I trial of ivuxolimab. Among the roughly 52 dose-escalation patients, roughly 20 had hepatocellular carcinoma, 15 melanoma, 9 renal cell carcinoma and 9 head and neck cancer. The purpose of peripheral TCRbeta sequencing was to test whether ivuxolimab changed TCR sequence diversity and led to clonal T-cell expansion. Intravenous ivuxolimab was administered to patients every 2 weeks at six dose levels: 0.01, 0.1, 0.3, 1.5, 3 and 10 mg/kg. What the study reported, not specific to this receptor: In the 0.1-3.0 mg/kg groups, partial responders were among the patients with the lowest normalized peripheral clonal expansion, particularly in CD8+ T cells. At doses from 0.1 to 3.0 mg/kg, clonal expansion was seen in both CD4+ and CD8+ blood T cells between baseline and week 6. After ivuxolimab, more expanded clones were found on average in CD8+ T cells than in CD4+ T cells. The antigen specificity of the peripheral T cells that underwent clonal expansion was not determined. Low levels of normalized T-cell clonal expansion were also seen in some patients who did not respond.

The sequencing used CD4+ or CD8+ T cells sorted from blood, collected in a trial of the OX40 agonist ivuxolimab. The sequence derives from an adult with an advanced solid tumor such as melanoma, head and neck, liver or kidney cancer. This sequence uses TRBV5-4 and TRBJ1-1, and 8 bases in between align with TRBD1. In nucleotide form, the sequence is TGTGCCAGCAGCTACCCAGGGGGCGCCGGCACTGAAGCTTTCTTT. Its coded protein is CASSYPGGAGTEAFF.